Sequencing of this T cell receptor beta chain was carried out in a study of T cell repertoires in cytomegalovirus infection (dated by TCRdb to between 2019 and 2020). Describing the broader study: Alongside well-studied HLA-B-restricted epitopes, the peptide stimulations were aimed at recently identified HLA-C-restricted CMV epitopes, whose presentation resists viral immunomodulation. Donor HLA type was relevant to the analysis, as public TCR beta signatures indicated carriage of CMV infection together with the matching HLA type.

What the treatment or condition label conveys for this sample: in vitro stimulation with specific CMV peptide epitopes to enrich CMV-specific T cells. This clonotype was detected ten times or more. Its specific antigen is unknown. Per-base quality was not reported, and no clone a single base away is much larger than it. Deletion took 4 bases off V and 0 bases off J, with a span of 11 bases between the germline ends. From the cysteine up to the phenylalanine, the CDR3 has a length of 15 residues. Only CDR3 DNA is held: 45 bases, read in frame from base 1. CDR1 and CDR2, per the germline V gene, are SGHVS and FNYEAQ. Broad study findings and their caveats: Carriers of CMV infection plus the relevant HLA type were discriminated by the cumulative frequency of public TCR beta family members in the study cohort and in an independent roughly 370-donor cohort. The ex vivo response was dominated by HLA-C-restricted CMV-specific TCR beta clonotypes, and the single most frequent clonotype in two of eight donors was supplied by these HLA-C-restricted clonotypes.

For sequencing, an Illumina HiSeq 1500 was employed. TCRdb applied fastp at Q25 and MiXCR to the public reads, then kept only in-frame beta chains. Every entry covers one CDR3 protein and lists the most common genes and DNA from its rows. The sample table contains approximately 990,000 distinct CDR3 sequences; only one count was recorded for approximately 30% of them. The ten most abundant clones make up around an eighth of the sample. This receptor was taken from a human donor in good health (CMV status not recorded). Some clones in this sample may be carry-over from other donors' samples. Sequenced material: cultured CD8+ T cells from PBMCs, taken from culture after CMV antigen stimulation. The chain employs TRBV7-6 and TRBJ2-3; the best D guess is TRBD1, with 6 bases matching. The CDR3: CASSSQGTSTDTQYF. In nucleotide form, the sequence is TGTGCCAGCAGCTCACAGGGTACGAGCACAGATACGCAGTATTTT.